This passage covers 15 T cell receptor beta chains from one sample sequenced in a study of T cells in Graves' hyperthyroidism and ophthalmopathy. What was amplified from RNA transcripts were TCR beta CDR3 regions. The primer set for the first-round RT-PCR of the TCR CDR3 was HTBI. TCRdb redid the calling of the multiplex PCR reads with MiXCR, one entry per CDR3 protein. This sample has about 360,000 distinct CDR3 sequences, with 13% found just once. Sequencing was done on a sample of blood. All receptors come from a woman between 18 and 29 years old with Graves' hyperthyroidism.

This clonotype was observed many times. V usage is TRBV10-2 and J usage is TRBJ2-1; D call uncertain. V lost 1 base to trimming and J lost 0 bases, with 10 bases between them. Germline CDR1 WSHSY, CDR2 SAAADI. The CDR3 has 16 residues. The CDR3: CASSEFVDRSYNEQFF. CDR3 DNA sequence: TGCGCCAGCAGTGAGTTTGTGGACCGCTCCTACAATGAGCAGTTCTTC.

This clonotype was detected only a few times. The chain combines TRBV2 with TRBJ1-1, with TRBD1 matching over 9 bases. The CDR3 runs 15 residues. The germline V gene encodes CDR1 SNHLY and CDR2 FYNNEI. V dropped 6 bases and J dropped 1; count of bases not matched to a gene: 6. In DNA, the CDR3 is TGTGCCAGCAGAACGGACAGGGGCAGGAACACTGAAGCTTTCTTT. It encodes CASRTDRGRNTEAFF.

The chain joins TRBV7-9 to TRBJ2-7, with D uncertain. Germline loops: CDR1 SEHNR, CDR2 FQNEAQ (reference sequence). The CDR3 totals 14 residues. Trimming took 7 bases from V and 3 from J, leaving 16 bases between them. Here the CDR3 DNA reads TGTGCCAGCACTCCGGACCAGGAGTACTACGAGCAGTACTTC. Its translation: CASTPDQEYYEQYF.

Only a few counts were recorded for this clonotype. The rearrangement joins TRBV14 to TRBJ2-1; D may be TRBD1 or TRBD2 (5 bases each). The germline V gene has CDR1 SGHDN and CDR2 FVKESK. The V end was cut by 4 bases, the J end by 6 bases, with 13 bases between. CDR3 length: 14 amino acids. In nucleotides, the CDR3 is TGTGCCAGCAGCCCTCCGGGGCCCCCCAATGAGCAGTTCTTC. It is translated as CASSPPGPPNEQFF.

The chain combines TRBV28 with TRBJ2-3; D might be TRBD2 (7 bases). Trimming shortened V by 6 bases and J by 1 base, and 17 bases separated the two germline ends. The CDR3 has 16 residues. Germline CDR1 is MDHEN and CDR2 is SYDVKM. CDR3 nucleotides: TGTGCCAGCAGCCATCGTGGGGGGGCCGGCACAGATACGCAGTATTTT. Protein sequence: CASSHRGGAGTDTQYF.

CDR3 sequence (DNA): TGTGCCAGCGGGACCGACCTTGCAGGGGCCAACGTCCTGACTTTC. Residues: CASGTDLAGANVLTF. V is TRBV3-1 and J is TRBJ2-6; D tentatively fits TRBD1 or TRBD2 (5 bases each). The CDR3 is made up of 15 amino acids. Germline assignment: CDR1 LGHDT and CDR2 YNNKEL (reference sequence). Trimming removed 8 bases from V and 4 bases from J, with 15 bases in between. Full variable domain (rest looked up from reference TRBV3-1 and TRBJ2-6): DTAVSQTPKYLVTQMGNDKSIKCEQNLGHDTMYWYKQDSKKFLKIMFSYNNKELIINETVPNRFSPKSPDKAHLNLHINSLELGDSAVYFCASGTDLAGANVLTFGAGSRLTVL.

This clonotype has a count of ten or more. V and J are TRBV20-1 and TRBJ2-7; TRBD2 aligns across 8 bases. The ends lost 6 bases at V and 7 bases at J; junction bases unmatched: 14. CDR1 is DFQATT and CDR2 is SNEGSKA in the germline V gene (reference sequence). The CDR3 totals 14 residues. CDR3 protein: CSANMPGLETEQYF. DNA of the CDR3: TGCAGTGCAAATATGCCGGGACTAGAAACGGAGCAGTACTTC.

This clonotype showed up many times. The chain combines TRBV2 with TRBJ1-4; D remains ambiguous. The CDR3 is 15 residues long. Trimming removed 7 bases at V and 5 bases at J, with 17 bases between. Per the germline V gene, CDR1 is SNHLY and CDR2 is FYNNEI. This chain's CDR3 is CASIRGDRTNEKLFF. The CDR3 nucleotides read TGTGCCAGCATTCGGGGAGACCGGACGAATGAAAAACTGTTTTTT.

The rearrangement uses TRBV7-3 and TRBJ2-2, with no clear D. Trimming removed 4 bases at V and 7 bases at J, with 7 bases between. The V gene's germline CDR1 is SGHTA and CDR2 FQGTGA. The CDR3 has 12 residues. The chain's CDR3 is CASSSSGGELFF. The DNA of the CDR3 is TGTGCCAGCAGCTCCAGTGGCGGGGAGCTGTTTTTT. Complete variable domain (other parts from reference TRBV7-3 and TRBJ2-2): GAGVSQTPSNKVTEKGKYVELRCDPISGHTALYWYRQSLGQGPEFLIYFQGTGAADDSGLPNDRFFAVRPEGSVSTLKIQRTERGDSAVYLCASSSSGGELFFGEGSRLTVL.

The chain recombines TRBV28 with TRBJ2-7; D not resolved. Trimming took off 5 bases at V and 2 bases at J, with 13 bases between the two ends. The CDR3 consists of 14 residues. The V gene's germline CDR1 is MDHEN and CDR2 SYDVKM. The CDR3 region has the DNA TGTGCCAGCAGTGAACAGCACGGAACCTACGAGCAGTACTTC. This translates into CASSEQHGTYEQYF.

This clonotype came up many times. The chain combines TRBV20-1 with TRBJ1-2; 7 nucleotides match TRBD1. The CDR3 is made up of 13 amino acids. With V trimmed by 6 bases and J by 5 bases, 9 bases remained unmatched. Germline V gene lookup returns CDR1 DFQATT and CDR2 SNEGSKA (reference sequence). The CDR3: CSAPNTGEYGYTF. CDR3 nucleotide sequence: TGCAGTGCACCGAATACAGGGGAATATGGCTACACCTTC.

This clonotype was found many times. J is TRBJ2-7 and V is TRBV28, with TRBD1 matching over 7 bases. V was pared by 5 bases and J by 1 base, with 5 bases of the junction left unmatched. This CDR3 region has 14 residues. Germline CDR1 reads MDHEN; CDR2 reads SYDVKM. The chain's CDR3 is CASSPGGDSYEQYF. Written as DNA, the CDR3 is TGTGCCAGCAGTCCAGGGGGTGATTCCTACGAGCAGTACTTC.

This clonotype was observed a handful of times. One end of the junction is discordant with germline, which a read error may explain. CDR3 in amino acids: CASSPRQRPYSYNGQFF. The CDR3 nucleotides are TGTGCCAGCAGTCCGAGACAGCGACCTTACTCCTACAATGGGCAGTTCTTC. The chain links TRBV28 to TRBJ2-1; weak D call: TRBD1 (5 bases). This CDR3 spans 17 amino acids. CDR1 is MDHEN and CDR2 is SYDVKM in the germline V gene.

This clonotype has at least ten counts. This chain links TRBV29-1 with TRBJ2-3, with D possibly matching TRBD2 (6 bases). Germline V CDR1 and CDR2: SQVTM, ANQGSEA. The CDR3 has 17 amino acids. Trimming left V 1 base short and J 0 bases short, with 17 bases between. In DNA, the CDR3 is TGCAGCGTTGAAGGGGTACGCGGCGGGACTAGCACAGATACGCAGTATTTT. Its translation: CSVEGVRGGTSTDTQYF.

About this clonotype: With a much larger clone just one base away, this may be a read error. The genes are TRBV27 and TRBJ1-1, with D unresolved. The CDR3 length is 14 residues. The germline CDR1 and CDR2 sequences are MNHEY and SMNVEV (reference sequence). As DNA, the CDR3 is TGTGCCAGCAGTTTATCCAGGCTGAACACTGAAGCTTCCTTT. It specifies CASSLSRLNTEASF.